The next 29 T cell receptor beta chains were all read from a single sample in a study of blood T cells in healthy people across ages. Through a sample-barcoded 5' primer and a J-beta primer mix, a second PCR was run for 7 to 11 cycles. TCRdb called the 5' RACE reads again in MiXCR, with one record for every CDR3 protein. This table has around 940,000 distinct CDR3 sequences, just over 50% appearing once. Material for sequencing was blood. The receptors originated from a woman aged 55-75 years in good health.

The chain links TRBV5-1 to TRBJ2-1; 14 bases map to TRBD2. Trimming at V came to 1 base and at J to 5 bases, leaving 11 bases not matched to a gene. This CDR3 has 19 amino acids. Germline V gene data show CDR1 as SGHRS and CDR2 as YFSETQ. The CDR3 DNA reads TGCGCCAGCAGCTTGAGGGGACTAGCGGGAGTTGGGGTCCACAATGAGCAGTTCTTC. Amino acid sequence: CASSLRGLAGVGVHNEQFF.

The table lists this clonotype with a few counts. J is TRBJ2-1 and V is TRBV29-1; D gene ambiguous. The length of the CDR3 is 15 residues. CDR1 SQVTM and CDR2 ANQGSEA come from the germline V gene. V lost 2 bases and J lost 4, with 15 bases in between. The CDR3 loop reads CSVELVIPGYNEQFF. As DNA, the CDR3 is TGCAGCGTTGAACTAGTGATCCCCGGTTACAATGAGCAGTTCTTC.

This chain joins TRBV4-3 and TRBJ2-4; 12 bases agree with TRBD2. V was pared by 0 bases and J by 1 base, with 4 bases of the junction left unmatched. The CDR3 length is 18 residues. Germline CDR1 LGHNA, CDR2 YSLEER. As DNA, the CDR3 is TGCGCCAGCAGCCAAGATGCTAGCGGGAGGGCCGCCAAAAACATTCAGTACTTC. It translates to CASSQDASGRAAKNIQYF.

The V gene is TRBV28, the J gene TRBJ2-7, with D perhaps given as TRBD1 or TRBD2 (5 bases each). TRBJ2-1 explains the end of the DNA better; the J call may be wrong. The CDR3 runs 15 residues. Germline V gene lookup returns CDR1 MDHEN and CDR2 SYDVKM. CDR3 in DNA: TGTGCCAGCAGTTCCCCTCCCGGGACGGGAAATGAGCAGTTCTTC. It codes for CASSSPPGTGNEQFF.

This clonotype turned up a few times. The gene calls are TRBV29-1 and TRBJ2-1; unclear D gene. This CDR3 has 12 amino acids. Germline CDR1 SQVTM, CDR2 ANQGSEA. Trimming stripped 6 bases from V and 8 bases from J, with 14 bases between. CDR3 nucleotides: TGCAGCGTGGCCCCCGGTAGGGATGAGCAGTTCTTC. As protein: CSVAPGRDEQFF.

The genes are TRBV7-3 and TRBJ2-4; 7 nucleotides agree with TRBD2. Near its end, the DNA agrees better with TRBJ2-7, so the J call may be wrong. CDR1 is SGHTA and CDR2 is FQGTGA in the germline V gene. There are 13 residues in the CDR3. CDR3 residues: CASSTSEGHEQYF. CDR3 coding DNA: TGTGCCAGCAGCACTAGCGAGGGTCACGAGCAGTACTTC.

V gene TRBV28 combines with J gene TRBJ1-1, with 7 bases that match TRBD1. This CDR3 is built from 16 residues. V gave up 4 bases and J gave up 0 bases; unmatched junction bases: 8. In germline, CDR1 is MDHEN, CDR2 SYDVKM. CDR3: CASSSPGQYLNTEAFF. CDR3 DNA sequence: TGTGCCAGCAGTTCCCCGGGACAGTATTTGAACACTGAAGCTTTCTTT.

The chain carries TRBV11-2 and TRBJ2-6, with D tentatively TRBD1 or TRBD2 (6 bases each). CDR1 and CDR2 (germline): SGHAT, FQNNGV. The CDR3 spans 19 residues. V was clipped by 2 bases and J by 0 bases, with 17 bases between them. CDR3 nucleotide sequence: TGTGCCAGCAGCTTAAGGTTCAGGGGAGGCCTCTCTGGGGCCAACGTCCTGACTTTC. It translates to CASSLRFRGGLSGANVLTF.

This clonotype was counted between two and nine times. The J gene is TRBJ2-5, the V gene TRBV29-1, with D possibly matching TRBD1 (5 bases). The V and J ends lost 3 bases and 5 bases respectively, with 19 bases between them. The germline V gene encodes CDR1 SQVTM and CDR2 ANQGSEA. The CDR3 loop spans 15 amino acids. In DNA form, the CDR3 reads TGCAGCGTTGACCATAGGGGCCAGATACGCGAGACCCAGTACTTC. Its protein is CSVDHRGQIRETQYF.

The chain recombines TRBV6-5 with TRBJ2-2; D is unclear. Trimming stripped 5 bases from V and 2 bases from J, with 9 bases between. CDR3 size: 14 residues. Germline assignment: CDR1 MNHEY and CDR2 SVGAGI. The CDR3 region has the DNA TGTGCCAGCAGTGCCCGGTCTAACACCGGGGAGCTGTTTTTT. Translated, it gives CASSARSNTGELFF.

This clonotype was seen a handful of times. The chain recombines TRBV3-1 with TRBJ2-7; perhaps TRBD2 as D (7 bases). Looked up from germline, CDR1 is LGHDT and CDR2 is YNNKEL (reference sequence). This CDR3 is 15 amino acids long. Trimming pared 5 bases from V and 6 bases from J, leaving 20 bases between. The DNA for the CDR3 is TGTGCCAGCAGCGGACGCGGGGGCACGAGGACCGAGCAGTACTTC. Translated: CASSGRGGTRTEQYF.

The V call is TRBV28, the J call TRBJ2-7; D might be TRBD2 (6 bases). The germline V gene has CDR1 MDHEN and CDR2 SYDVKM. CDR3 size: 14 residues. V lost 5 bases and J 2 bases, leaving 13 bases between the germline ends. The CDR3 spells CASSGGTGPYEQYF. CDR3 coding DNA: TGTGCCAGCAGTGGCGGGACTGGGCCCTACGAGCAGTACTTC.

The chain combines TRBV9 with TRBJ2-3; 7 nucleotides line up with TRBD2. This CDR3 has 14 residues. Germline CDR1 is SGDLS and CDR2 is YYNGEE. V trimming: 0 bases; J trimming: 4 bases; junction bases outside the gene matches: 2. The CDR3 DNA reads as TGTGCCAGCAGCGTAGACGGGAGGCCAGATACGCAGTATTTT. Protein product: CASSVDGRPDTQYF.

The chain is built from TRBV12-3 or TRBV12-4 and TRBJ2-1; 9 bases are shared with TRBD2. V was pared by 5 bases and J by 3 bases, with 14 bases of the junction left unmatched. The CDR3 sequence is 18 residues long. In DNA form, the CDR3 reads TGTGCCAGCAGTCCTAGCGCGGCGGGCGGGGGGGACTACAATGAGCAGTTCTTC. Translating it yields CASSPSAAGGGDYNEQFF.

The rearrangement uses TRBV7-2 and TRBJ2-7; D is ambiguous. Germline V gene sequence: CDR1 SGHTA, CDR2 FQGNSA. The CDR3 loop spans 15 amino acids. Trimming cost V 4 bases and J 3 bases, with 16 bases left between them. In nucleotides, the CDR3 is TGTGCCAGCAGCTATAGACGTACTCAATACTACGAGCAGTACTTC. It is translated as CASSYRRTQYYEQYF. The variable domain in full, completed from reference TRBV7-2 and TRBJ2-7, reads GAGVSQSPSNKVTEKGKDVELRCDPISGHTALYWYRQSLGQGLEFLIYFQGNSAPDKSGLPSDRFSAERTGGSVSTLTIQRTQQEDSAVYLCASSYRRTQYYEQYFGPGTRLTVT.

The chain joins TRBV20-1 to TRBJ1-2; D might be TRBD1 (5 bases). The germline V gene has CDR1 DFQATT and CDR2 SNEGSKA (reference sequence). V lost 1 base and J 5 bases, leaving 14 bases between the germline ends. CDR3 size: 14 residues. DNA of the CDR3: TGCAGTGCTAGAGCCCCAACAGGACCTTATGGCTACACCTTC. This gives the protein CSARAPTGPYGYTF.

This clonotype was found once. The chain has TRBV2 and TRBJ2-5, with 7 bases fitting TRBD1. The CDR3 sequence is 13 residues long. CDR1 is SNHLY and CDR2 is FYNNEI in the germline V gene. V trimming: 7 bases; J trimming: 4 bases; junction bases outside the gene matches: 6. CDR3 sequence (DNA): TGTGCCAGCACCCGGGACAGTAGAGAGACCCAGTACTTC. The encoded protein is CASTRDSRETQYF.

This clonotype was found many times. This chain uses TRBV20-1 with TRBJ2-7; the D gene is possibly TRBD1 (6 bases). This CDR3 is built from 16 residues. Trimming removed 0 bases from V and 0 bases from J, with 15 bases in between. The germline CDR1 and CDR2 sequences are DFQATT and SNEGSKA (reference sequence). CDR3 DNA: TGCAGTGCTAGAGATACGGGACAAAGTAACTCCTACGAGCAGTACTTC. Translating it yields CSARDTGQSNSYEQYF.

This clonotype was recorded a few times. The chain links TRBV7-2 to TRBJ2-3; D unclear. This CDR3 has 17 amino acids. The V and J ends lost 5 bases and 2 bases respectively, with 20 bases between them. Germline loops: CDR1 SGHTA, CDR2 FQGNSA. The CDR3 coding sequence is TGTGCCAGCAGCCACCTCCCCAAGGATCTAATCACAGATACGCAGTATTTT. Protein: CASSHLPKDLITDTQYF. Drawing the rest from reference TRBV7-2 and TRBJ2-3, the complete variable domain is GAGVSQSPSNKVTEKGKDVELRCDPISGHTALYWYRQSLGQGLEFLIYFQGNSAPDKSGLPSDRFSAERTGGSVSTLTIQRTQQEDSAVYLCASSHLPKDLITDTQYFGPGTRLTVL.

The V call is TRBV10-3, the J call TRBJ1-1; tentative D call: TRBD1 (6 bases). Trimming took off 3 bases at V and 4 bases at J, with 6 bases between the two ends. The CDR3 is 12 residues long. Germline lookup yields CDR1 ENHRY and CDR2 SYGVKD. CDR3 nucleotides: TGTGCCATCAGTGAAGGGGGCACTGAAGCTTTCTTT. Amino acid sequence: CAISEGGTEAFF.

The sample holds a few counts of this clonotype. The chain joins TRBV4-1 to TRBJ2-7; the D gene is possibly TRBD2 (5 bases). The CDR3 spans 14 residues. From germline, CDR1 is MGHRA and CDR2 YSYEKL. The germline V and J ends were trimmed by 2 bases and 3 bases, with 11 bases remaining between them. The CDR3 region has the DNA TGCGCCAGCAGCCAACCTACTAGAAGCTACGAGCAGTACTTC. Protein: CASSQPTRSYEQYF.

J is TRBJ1-4 and V is TRBV7-2; maybe TRBD1 (6 bases). This CDR3 comprises 14 residues. Trimming shortened V by 5 bases and J by 3 bases, and 10 bases separated the two germline ends. Germline V gene data show CDR1 as SGHTA and CDR2 as FQGNSA. The CDR3 sequence: CASSRGAANEKLFF. The CDR3 DNA reads as TGTGCCAGCAGCCGGGGGGCCGCTAATGAAAAACTGTTTTTT.

This chain links TRBV5-1 with TRBJ2-1, with 12 bases fitting TRBD2. Germline loops: CDR1 SGHRS, CDR2 YFSETQ. The length of the CDR3 is 16 residues. With 5 bases clipped from V and 9 bases from J, the junction kept 12 bases outside the gene matches. The CDR3 protein is CASRPRLAGVRGEQFF. In DNA form, the CDR3 reads TGCGCCAGCAGGCCACGACTAGCGGGAGTAAGGGGTGAGCAGTTCTTC.

This clonotype was seen more than once but under ten times. The chain employs TRBV13 and TRBJ2-7, with 7 positions matching TRBD2. The V gene end was trimmed by 4 bases and the J gene end by 6 bases; junction bases not matched to a gene: 6. This CDR3 contains 13 residues. Germline CDR1 reads PRHDT; CDR2 reads FYEKMQ (reference sequence). The DNA for the CDR3 is TGTGCCAGCAGCTGGGGCGGGAGCCGCGAGCAGTACTTC. Its translation is CASSWGGSREQYF. Variable domain in full (rest from reference TRBV13 and TRBJ2-7): AAGVIQSPRHLIKEKRETATLKCYPIPRHDTVYWYQQGPGQDPQFLISFYEKMQSDKGSIPDRFSAQQFSDYHSELNMSSLELGDSALYFCASSWGGSREQYFGPGTRLTVT.

This chain uses TRBV4-3 with TRBJ2-3, with D perhaps assigned TRBD1 or TRBD2 (5 bases each). This CDR3 comprises 18 residues. Trimming shortened V by 0 bases and J by 0 bases, and 16 bases separated the two germline ends. Germline V CDR1 and CDR2: LGHNA, YSLEER. The CDR3 coding sequence is TGCGCCAGCAGCCAAGAGTATACGGGACGCTCTAGCACAGATACGCAGTATTTT. Its protein is CASSQEYTGRSSTDTQYF.

This chain connects TRBV7-9 to TRBJ1-2; D possibly corresponds to TRBD1 (5 bases). CDR1 is SEHNR, CDR2 FQNEAQ, per germline (reference sequence). V lost 2 bases, J lost 5 bases, and 12 bases lay in between. CDR3 size: 14 residues. CDR3 nucleotide sequence: TGTGCCAGCAGCTTAACTACAGGAAGTTATGGCTACACCTTC. Amino acids: CASSLTTGSYGYTF. Variable domain in full (rest from reference TRBV7-9 and TRBJ1-2): DTGVSQNPRHKITKRGQNVTFRCDPISEHNRLYWYRQTLGQGPEFLTYFQNEAQLEKSRLLSDRFSAERPKGSFSTLEIQRTEQGDSAMYLCASSLTTGSYGYTFGSGTRLTVV.

This sequence joins TRBV5-1 and TRBJ2-7, with D maybe TRBD2 (6 bases). V shed 6 bases and J shed 2 bases, with 15 bases lying between them. Germline assignment: CDR1 SGHRS and CDR2 YFSETQ. The CDR3 has 14 residues. This CDR3 reads CASTHGREAYEQYF. In nucleotides, the CDR3 is TGCGCCAGCACGCACGGGAGAGAAGCCTACGAGCAGTACTTC.

Points on this clonotype: A much larger clone is a single base away; this may be a read error. The chain combines TRBV10-3 with TRBJ2-7; D may be TRBD2 (6 bases). The CDR3 spans 14 residues. V lost 3 bases and J lost 12, with 21 bases in between. Germline assignment: CDR1 ENHRY and CDR2 SYGVKD. CDR3 protein: CAISDRTNGPGGYF. The DNA of the CDR3 is TGTGCCATCAGTGATAGGACTAACGGCCCCGGGGGGTACTTC.

The chain recombines TRBV27 with TRBJ1-1, with a weak D call TRBD1 (5 bases). Germline CDR1 MNHEY, CDR2 SMNVEV (reference sequence). The V and J ends lost 6 bases and 5 bases respectively, with 16 bases between them. The CDR3 has 14 amino acids. CDR3 in amino acids: CASSPVWGRTEAFF. Here the CDR3 DNA reads TGTGCCAGCAGCCCGGTATGGGGGAGGACTGAAGCTTTCTTT.